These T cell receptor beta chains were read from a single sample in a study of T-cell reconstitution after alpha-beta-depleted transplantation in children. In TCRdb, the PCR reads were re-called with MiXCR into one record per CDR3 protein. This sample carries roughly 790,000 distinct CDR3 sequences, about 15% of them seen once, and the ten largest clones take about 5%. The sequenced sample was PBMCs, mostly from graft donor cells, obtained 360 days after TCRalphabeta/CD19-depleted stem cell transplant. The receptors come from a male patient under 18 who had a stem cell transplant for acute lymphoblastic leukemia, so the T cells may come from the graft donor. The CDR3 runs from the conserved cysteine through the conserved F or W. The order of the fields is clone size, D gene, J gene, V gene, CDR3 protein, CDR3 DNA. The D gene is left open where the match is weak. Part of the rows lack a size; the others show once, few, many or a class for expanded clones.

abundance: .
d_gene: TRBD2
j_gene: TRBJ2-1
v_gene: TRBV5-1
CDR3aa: CASSLPWRAGGSDEQFF
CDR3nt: TGCGCCAGCAGCTTACCCTGGCGGGCGGGAGGAAGCGATGAGCAGTTCTTC

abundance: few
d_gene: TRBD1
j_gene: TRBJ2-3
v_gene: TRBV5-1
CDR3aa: CASSLEQGLPGTDTQYF
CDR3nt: TGCGCCAGCAGCTTGGAACAGGGGCTACCGGGGACAGATACGCAGTATTTT

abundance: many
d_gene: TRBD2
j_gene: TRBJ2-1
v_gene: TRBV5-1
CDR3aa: CASSFRTSGYNEQFF
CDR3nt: TGCGCCAGCAGCTTTAGGACTAGCGGTTACAATGAGCAGTTCTTC

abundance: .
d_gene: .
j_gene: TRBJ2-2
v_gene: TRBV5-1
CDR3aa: CASSWDVNTGELFF
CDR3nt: TGCGCCAGCAGCTGGGACGTAAACACCGGGGAGCTGTTTTTT

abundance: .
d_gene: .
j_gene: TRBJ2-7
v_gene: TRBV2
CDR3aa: CAIVRDKSYEQYF
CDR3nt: TGTGCCATCGTCCGGGACAAGTCCTACGAGCAGTACTTC

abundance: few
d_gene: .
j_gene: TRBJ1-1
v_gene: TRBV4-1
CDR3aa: CASSQRGGGTEAFF
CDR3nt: TGCGCCAGCAGCCAACGTGGGGGGGGCACTGAAGCTTTCTTT

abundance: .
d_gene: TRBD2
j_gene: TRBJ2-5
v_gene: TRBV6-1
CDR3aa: CASRPGTRRKTQYF
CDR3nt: TGTGCCAGCAGGCCCGGGACTAGGAGGAAGACCCAGTACTTC

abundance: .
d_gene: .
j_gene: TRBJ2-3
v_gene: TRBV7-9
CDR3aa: CASSEGPLLASTDTQYF
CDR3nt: TGTGCCAGCAGCGAAGGACCTTTGCTAGCTAGCACAGATACGCAGTATTTT

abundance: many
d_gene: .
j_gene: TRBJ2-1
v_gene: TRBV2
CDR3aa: CASTQWGNEQFF
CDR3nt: TGTGCCAGCACCCAGTGGGGCAATGAGCAGTTCTTC

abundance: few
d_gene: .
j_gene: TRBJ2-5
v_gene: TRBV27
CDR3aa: CASSLSRQGGETQYF
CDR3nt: TGTGCCAGCAGTTTATCCAGGCAGGGGGGGGAGACCCAGTACTTC

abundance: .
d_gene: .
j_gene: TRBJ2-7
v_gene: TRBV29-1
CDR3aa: CSVVWRDDEQYF
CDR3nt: TGCAGCGTTGTTTGGAGGGACGACGAGCAGTACTTC

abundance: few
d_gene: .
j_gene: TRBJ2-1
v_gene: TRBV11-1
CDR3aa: CASSATGTAYNEQFF
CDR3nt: TGTGCCAGCAGCGCCACCGGGACTGCCTACAATGAGCAGTTCTTC

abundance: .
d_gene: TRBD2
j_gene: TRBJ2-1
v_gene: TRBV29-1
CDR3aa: CSVPGLAGLVPFF
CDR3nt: TGCAGCGTTCCGGGACTAGCGGGACTAGTTCCGTTCTTC

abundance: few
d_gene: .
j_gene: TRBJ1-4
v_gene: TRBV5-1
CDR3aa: CASSLVAGPGEKLFF
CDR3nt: TGCGCCAGCAGCTTGGTGGCCGGGCCGGGTGAAAAACTGTTTTTT

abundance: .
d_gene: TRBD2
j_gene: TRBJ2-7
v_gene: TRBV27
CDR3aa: CASTFSGGTAFYEQYF
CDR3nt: TGTGCCAGCACCTTTTCCGGGGGGACCGCCTTCTACGAGCAGTACTTC

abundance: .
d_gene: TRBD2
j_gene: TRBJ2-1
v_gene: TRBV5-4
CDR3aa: CASSLETRGLAKFF
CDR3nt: TGTGCCAGCAGCTTGGAGACGAGGGGACTAGCGAAGTTCTTC

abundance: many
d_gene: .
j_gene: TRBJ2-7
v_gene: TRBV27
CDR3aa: CASSLGRNYEQYF
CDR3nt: TGTGCCAGCAGTTTGGGGAGGAACTACGAGCAGTACTTC

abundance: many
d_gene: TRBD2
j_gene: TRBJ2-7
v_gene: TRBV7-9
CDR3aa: CASSSGLAGPYEQYF
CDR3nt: TGTGCCAGCAGCTCGGGACTAGCGGGACCCTACGAGCAGTACTTC

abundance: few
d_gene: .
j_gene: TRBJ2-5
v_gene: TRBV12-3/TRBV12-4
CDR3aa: CASSTLAWGGETQYF
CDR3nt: TGTGCCAGCAGCACCTTAGCTTGGGGCGGGGAGACCCAGTACTTC

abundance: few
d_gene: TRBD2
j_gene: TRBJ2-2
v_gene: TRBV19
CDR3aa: CASSILAGIFTGELFF
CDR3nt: TGTGCCAGTAGTATACTAGCGGGAATTTTCACCGGGGAGCTGTTTTTT

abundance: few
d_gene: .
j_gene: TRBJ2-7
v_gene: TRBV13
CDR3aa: CASSFSAQPFYEQYF
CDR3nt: TGTGCCAGCAGCTTCTCAGCTCAACCCTTCTACGAGCAGTACTTC

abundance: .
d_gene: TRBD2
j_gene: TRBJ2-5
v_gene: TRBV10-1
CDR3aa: CASSVNGLAQETQYF
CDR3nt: TGCGCCAGCAGCGTAAATGGACTAGCGCAAGAGACCCAGTACTTC

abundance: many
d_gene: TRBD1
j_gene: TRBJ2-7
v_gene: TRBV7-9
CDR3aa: CASSYRGYEQYF
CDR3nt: TGTGCCAGCAGTTACAGGGGGTACGAGCAGTACTTC

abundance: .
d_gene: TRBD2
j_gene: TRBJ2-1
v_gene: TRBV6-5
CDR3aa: CASSPLAGGLYEQFF
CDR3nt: TGTGCCAGCAGCCCACTAGCGGGAGGGCTCTATGAGCAGTTCTTC

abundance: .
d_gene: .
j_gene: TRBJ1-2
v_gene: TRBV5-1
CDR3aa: CASSLNYRDYGYTF
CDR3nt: TGCGCCAGCAGCTTGAATTACAGGGACTATGGCTACACCTTC

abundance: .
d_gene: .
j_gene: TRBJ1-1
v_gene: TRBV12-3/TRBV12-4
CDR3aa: CASSTTGMSNTEAFF
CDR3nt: TGTGCCAGCAGCACCACTGGGATGTCGAACACTGAAGCTTTCTTT

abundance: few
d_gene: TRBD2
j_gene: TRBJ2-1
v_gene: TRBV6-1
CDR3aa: CASRTSGRGEQFF
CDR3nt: TGTGCCAGCAGGACTAGCGGGAGGGGTGAGCAGTTCTTC

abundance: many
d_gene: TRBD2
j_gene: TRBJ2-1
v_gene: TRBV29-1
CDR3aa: CIQSPCGRGFNEQFF
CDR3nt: TGCATCCAATCCCCTTGCGGGAGGGGATTCAATGAGCAGTTCTTC

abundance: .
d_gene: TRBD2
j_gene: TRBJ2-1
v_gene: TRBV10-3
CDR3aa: CAILGGGLDNEQFF
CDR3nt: TGTGCCATCCTGGGGGGAGGGCTTGACAATGAGCAGTTCTTC

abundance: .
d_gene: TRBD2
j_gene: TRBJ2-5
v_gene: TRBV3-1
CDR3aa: CASSLLAGGPGKTQYF
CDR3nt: TGTGCCAGCAGCCTCCTAGCGGGAGGGCCAGGAAAGACCCAGTACTTC

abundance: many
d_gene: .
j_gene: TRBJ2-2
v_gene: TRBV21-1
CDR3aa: CASSKNSRDGTNTGELFF
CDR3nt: TGTGCCAGCAGCAAAAATTCGCGGGACGGGACGAACACCGGGGAGCTGTTTTTT

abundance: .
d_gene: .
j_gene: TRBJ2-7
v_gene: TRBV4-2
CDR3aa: CASSRDFSGGEQYF
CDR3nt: TGTGCCAGCAGCCGGGACTTCTCTGGGGGCGAGCAGTACTTC

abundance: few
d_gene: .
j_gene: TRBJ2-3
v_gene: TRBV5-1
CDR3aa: CASSLASGGVDTQYF
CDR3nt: TGCGCCAGCAGCTTGGCGAGCGGCGGTGTTGATACGCAGTATTTT

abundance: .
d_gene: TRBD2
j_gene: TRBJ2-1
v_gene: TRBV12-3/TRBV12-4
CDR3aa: CASSSLAGARQFF
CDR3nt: TGTGCCAGCAGTTCACTAGCGGGAGCCCGGCAGTTCTTC

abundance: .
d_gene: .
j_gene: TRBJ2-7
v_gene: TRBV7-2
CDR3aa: CASSLGPGLEQYF
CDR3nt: TGTGCCAGCAGCTTAGGCCCAGGCCTCGAGCAGTACTTC

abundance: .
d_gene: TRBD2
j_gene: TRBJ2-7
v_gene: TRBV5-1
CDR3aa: CASSLWTSGAYEQYF
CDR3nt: TGCGCCAGCAGCCTGTGGACTAGCGGCGCCTACGAGCAGTACTTC

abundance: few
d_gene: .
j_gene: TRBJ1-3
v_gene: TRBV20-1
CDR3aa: CSARAQGQRGNTIYF
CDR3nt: TGCAGTGCTAGAGCCCAGGGACAAAGGGGAAACACCATATATTTT

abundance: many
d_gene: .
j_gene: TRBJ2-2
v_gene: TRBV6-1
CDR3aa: CASSHRVPGELFF
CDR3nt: TGTGCCAGTTCCCACAGGGTCCCCGGGGAGCTGTTTTTT

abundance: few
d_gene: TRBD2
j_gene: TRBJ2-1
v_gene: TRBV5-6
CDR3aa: CASSLEGLAGGTAYNEQFF
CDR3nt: TGTGCCAGCAGCTTGGAGGGACTAGCGGGAGGCACCGCCTACAATGAGCAGTTCTTC

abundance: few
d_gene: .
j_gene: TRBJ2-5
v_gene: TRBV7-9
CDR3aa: CASTPGGETQYF
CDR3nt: TGTGCCAGCACCCCCGGGGGAGAGACCCAGTACTTC

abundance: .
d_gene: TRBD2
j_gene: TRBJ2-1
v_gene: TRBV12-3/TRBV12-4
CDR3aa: CASSLYSGRRDNEQFF
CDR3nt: TGTGCCAGCAGTTTATATAGCGGGAGACGAGACAATGAGCAGTTCTTC